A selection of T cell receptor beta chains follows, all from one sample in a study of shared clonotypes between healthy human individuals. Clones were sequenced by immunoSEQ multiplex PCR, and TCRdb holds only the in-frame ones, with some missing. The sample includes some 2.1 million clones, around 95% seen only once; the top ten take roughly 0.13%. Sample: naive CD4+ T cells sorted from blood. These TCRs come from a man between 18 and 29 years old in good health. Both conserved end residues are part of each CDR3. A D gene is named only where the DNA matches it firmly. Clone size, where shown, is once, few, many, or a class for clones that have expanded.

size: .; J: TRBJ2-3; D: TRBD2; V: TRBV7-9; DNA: TGTGCCAGCACCATAGGCACTAGCGGCTACACAGATACGCAGTATTTT; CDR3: CASTIGTSGYTDTQYF
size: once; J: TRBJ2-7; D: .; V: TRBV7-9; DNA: TGTGCCAGCAGCTTAAAAGGGCTAGCCAGGGAGCAGTACTTC; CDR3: CASSLKGLAREQYF
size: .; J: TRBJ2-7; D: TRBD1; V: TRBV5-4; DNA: TGTGCCAGCAGCACGGACAGGGCGCACGAGCAGTACTTC; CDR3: CASSTDRAHEQYF
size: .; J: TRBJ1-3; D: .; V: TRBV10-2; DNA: TGCGCCAGCAGCGGGACATCACTAAGGGGGAACACCATATATTTT; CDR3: CASSGTSLRGNTIYF
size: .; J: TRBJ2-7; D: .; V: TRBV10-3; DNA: TGTGCCATCAGCCCCGGCTCTAATCCCTACGAGCAGTACTTC; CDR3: CAISPGSNPYEQYF
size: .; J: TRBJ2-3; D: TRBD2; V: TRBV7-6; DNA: TGTGCCAGCAGCTTAGCGCCAGCGGGGGGGCAGGGAGATACGCAGTATTTT; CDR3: CASSLAPAGGQGDTQYF
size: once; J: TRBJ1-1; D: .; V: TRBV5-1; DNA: TGCGCCAGCAGCTTGGAGGGGTTAGGGGCTGAAGCTTTCTTT; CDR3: CASSLEGLGAEAFF
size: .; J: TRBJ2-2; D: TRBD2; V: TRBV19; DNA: TGTGCCAGTCGCAATAGCGGGAGCCTCGCGAACACCGGGGAGCTGTTTTTT; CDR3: CASRNSGSLANTGELFF
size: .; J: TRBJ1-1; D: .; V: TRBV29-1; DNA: TGCAGCGTTAGCCAGGGGACTGAAGCTTTCTTT; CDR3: CSVSQGTEAFF
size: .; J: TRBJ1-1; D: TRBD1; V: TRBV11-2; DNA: TGTGCCAGCAGCTTCCAAGGGACAGGGGGCACTGAAGCTTTCTTT; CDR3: CASSFQGTGGTEAFF
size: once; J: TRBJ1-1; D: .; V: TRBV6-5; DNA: .; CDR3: CASSTSTGNTEAFF
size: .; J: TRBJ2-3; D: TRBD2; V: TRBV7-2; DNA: TGTGCCAGCAGCGGCGGGGGGGGCACAGATACGCAGTATTTT; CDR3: CASSGGGGTDTQYF
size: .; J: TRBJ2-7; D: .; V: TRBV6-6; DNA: TGTGCCAGCAGTTCGGTGGACGAGCAGTACTTC; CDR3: CASSSVDEQYF
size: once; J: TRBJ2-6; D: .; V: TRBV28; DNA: TGTGCCAGCAGCGGAGCTGGGGCCAACGTCCTGACTTTC; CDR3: CASSGAGANVLTF
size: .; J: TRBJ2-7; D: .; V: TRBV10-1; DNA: TGCGCCAGCTTCCCAGGGACGGACGAGCAGTACTTC; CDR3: CASFPGTDEQYF
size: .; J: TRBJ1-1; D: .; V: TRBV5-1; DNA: TGCGCCAGCAGCTTGGATTACTCTGAAGCTTTCTTT; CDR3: CASSLDYSEAFF
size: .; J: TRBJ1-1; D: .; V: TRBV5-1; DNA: TGCGCCAGCAGCTTAACGGCCCCTCGGCCTGAAGCTTTCTTT; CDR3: CASSLTAPRPEAFF
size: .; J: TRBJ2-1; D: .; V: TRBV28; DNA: TGTGCCAGCAACCTCAGGAATTCCTACAATGAGCAGTTCTTC; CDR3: CASNLRNSYNEQFF
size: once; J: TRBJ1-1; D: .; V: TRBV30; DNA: TGTGCCTGGTCAGGGCAGGGGTCTGAAGCTTTCTTT; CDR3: CAWSGQGSEAFF
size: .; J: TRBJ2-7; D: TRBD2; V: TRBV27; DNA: TGTGCCAGTAGGACTAGCGGGAGTGTCTACGAGCAGTACTTC; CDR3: CASRTSGSVYEQYF